A selection of T cell receptor beta chains follows, all from one sample in a study of blood T cell repertoires in COVID-19. Measured with immunoSEQ multiplex PCR; TCRdb has only the in-frame clones, and not every one. The sample records about 88,000 clones, 88% being singletons. Sequencing input: peripheral blood. The receptors stem from a woman older than 75 with acute or convalescent COVID-19. Each CDR3 is given with its conserved first and last residue. The D gene is left open where the match is weak. Rows give clone size only sometimes, using once, few, many, or a class for an expanded clone.

V gene: TRBV19
J gene: TRBJ1-6
D gene: TRBD1
clone size: -
CDR3 protein: CASRQGGSPLHF
CDR3 DNA: TGTGCCAGTAGACAGGGGGGCTCACCCCTCCACTTT

V gene: TRBV18
J gene: TRBJ1-3
D gene: TRBD1
clone size: -
CDR3 protein: CASSPRTGGSSSGNTIYF
CDR3 DNA: TGTGCCAGCTCACCGCGGACAGGGGGCTCTAGTTCTGGAAACACCATATATTTT

V gene: TRBV18
J gene: TRBJ2-1
D gene: -
clone size: -
CDR3 protein: CASSTRDLSSYNEQFF
CDR3 DNA: TGTGCCAGCTCAACCCGGGACTTAAGCTCCTACAATGAGCAGTTCTTC

V gene: TRBV7-9
J gene: TRBJ2-7
D gene: TRBD1
clone size: -
CDR3 protein: CASSPDRAPYEQYF
CDR3 DNA: TGTGCCAGCAGCCCTGACAGGGCCCCCTACGAGCAGTACTTC

V gene: TRBV19
J gene: TRBJ1-3
D gene: TRBD1
clone size: -
CDR3 protein: CASSIRQGTAGNTIYF
CDR3 DNA: TGTGCCAGTAGTATTAGACAGGGAACGGCTGGAAACACCATATATTTT

V gene: TRBV10-3
J gene: TRBJ1-4
D gene: TRBD1
clone size: -
CDR3 protein: CASRTGATNEKLFF
CDR3 DNA: TGTGCCAGCCGCACAGGGGCCACTAATGAAAAACTGTTTTTT

V gene: TRBV24-1
J gene: TRBJ1-5
D gene: -
clone size: few
CDR3 protein: CATSDSNSNQPQHF
CDR3 DNA: TGTGCCACCAGTGATTCAAATAGCAATCAGCCCCAGCATTTT

V gene: TRBV7-2
J gene: TRBJ1-5
D gene: -
clone size: few
CDR3 protein: CASSSQGRDQPQHF
CDR3 DNA: TGTGCCAGCAGCTCACAGGGAAGGGATCAGCCCCAGCATTTT

V gene: TRBV30
J gene: TRBJ1-3
D gene: TRBD1
clone size: -
CDR3 protein: CAGDRENGNTIYF
CDR3 DNA: TGTGCCGGGGACAGGGAAAATGGAAACACCATATATTTT

V gene: TRBV13
J gene: TRBJ2-3
D gene: -
clone size: -
CDR3 protein: CASSLFGGSTDTQYF
CDR3 DNA: TGTGCCAGCAGCTTATTCGGGGGAAGCACAGATACGCAGTATTTT

V gene: TRBV6-2/TRBV6-3
J gene: TRBJ2-5
D gene: TRBD2
clone size: -
CDR3 protein: CASSYSASGVQETQYF
CDR3 DNA: TGTGCCAGCAGTTACTCCGCTAGCGGGGTTCAAGAGACCCAGTACTTC

V gene: TRBV28
J gene: TRBJ2-1
D gene: TRBD1
clone size: -
CDR3 protein: CASTLEGARGHEQFF
CDR3 DNA: TGTGCCAGCACACTCGAGGGGGCCAGGGGGCATGAGCAGTTCTTC

V gene: TRBV13
J gene: TRBJ1-1
D gene: -
clone size: -
CDR3 protein: CASLAGIFF
CDR3 DNA: TGTGCCAGCTTGGCAGGGATCTTCTTT

V gene: TRBV7-2
J gene: TRBJ1-2
D gene: -
clone size: -
CDR3 protein: CASSWGINYGYTF
CDR3 DNA: TGTGCCAGCAGCTGGGGCATCAACTATGGCTACACCTTC

V gene: TRBV2
J gene: TRBJ1-4
D gene: TRBD1
clone size: -
CDR3 protein: CASSLGTGRNEKLFF
CDR3 DNA: TGTGCCAGCAGCTTGGGGACAGGGAGGAATGAAAAACTGTTTTTT

V gene: TRBV5-1
J gene: TRBJ2-5
D gene: TRBD2
clone size: -
CDR3 protein: CASSSSGGALGETQYF
CDR3 DNA: TGCGCCAGCAGTTCCAGCGGGGGGGCCTTAGGAGAGACCCAGTACTTC

V gene: TRBV5-6
J gene: TRBJ1-5
D gene: TRBD1
clone size: -
CDR3 protein: CASSRTGPGQPQHF
CDR3 DNA: TGTGCCAGCAGCCGGACAGGGCCGGGACAGCCCCAGCATTTT

V gene: TRBV12-3/TRBV12-4
J gene: TRBJ2-5
D gene: -
clone size: -
CDR3 protein: CASSLQETQYF
CDR3 DNA: TGTGCCAGCAGTTTACAGGAGACCCAGTACTTC

V gene: TRBV12-5
J gene: TRBJ2-2
D gene: -
clone size: -
CDR3 protein: CASGLGGPTGELFF
CDR3 DNA: TGTGCTAGTGGTTTGGGCGGGCCCACCGGGGAGCTGTTTTTT

V gene: TRBV5-1
J gene: TRBJ2-3
D gene: TRBD1
clone size: -
CDR3 protein: CASSLGTGRTDTQYF
CDR3 DNA: TGCGCCAGCAGCTTGGGGACAGGGCGGACAGATACGCAGTATTTT

V gene: TRBV6-2/TRBV6-3
J gene: TRBJ2-3
D gene: TRBD1
clone size: few
CDR3 protein: CASSKDRGQQYF
CDR3 DNA: TGTGCCAGCAGCAAGGACAGGGGGCAGCAGTATTTT

V gene: TRBV7-9
J gene: TRBJ2-5
D gene: TRBD2
clone size: -
CDR3 protein: CASSSSGTSGEETQYF
CDR3 DNA: TGTGCCAGCAGCTCTAGCGGAACGTCCGGTGAAGAGACCCAGTACTTC

V gene: TRBV5-1
J gene: TRBJ1-3
D gene: -
clone size: -
CDR3 protein: CASSLVAGRLSGNTIYF
CDR3 DNA: TGCGCCAGCAGCTTGGTCGCAGGGAGGCTTTCTGGAAACACCATATATTTT

V gene: TRBV18
J gene: TRBJ1-4
D gene: -
clone size: -
CDR3 protein: CASSPNPGNEKLFF
CDR3 DNA: TGTGCCAGCTCCCCGAACCCGGGGAATGAAAAACTGTTTTTT

V gene: TRBV5-1
J gene: TRBJ2-1
D gene: TRBD2
clone size: once
CDR3 protein: CASSSLAGGQNEQFF
CDR3 DNA: TGCGCCAGCAGCTCACTAGCGGGAGGTCAGAATGAGCAGTTCTTC

V gene: TRBV2
J gene: TRBJ1-4
D gene: TRBD1
clone size: -
CDR3 protein: CASSRDRGQGEKLFF
CDR3 DNA: TGTGCCAGCAGTCGGGACAGGGGGCAAGGTGAAAAACTGTTTTTT

V gene: TRBV27
J gene: TRBJ2-2
D gene: TRBD1
clone size: -
CDR3 protein: CASSTSNRGRTVGELFF
CDR3 DNA: TGTGCCAGCAGCACATCAAACAGGGGGCGTACGGTCGGGGAGCTGTTTTTT